One sample yielded the 9 T cell receptor beta chains listed below, sequenced in a study of blood T cell repertoires in COVID-19. Produced via immunoSEQ multiplex PCR; TCRdb's table is partial and in-frame only. The sample has about 130,000 clones; more than 90% are singletons. The sequencing input was peripheral blood. All receptors derive from a man aged 45-60 years with active COVID-19.

The chain recombines TRBV3-1 (or the pseudogene TRBV3-2) with TRBJ1-1; a possible D gene is TRBD1 (6 bases). The V gene's germline CDR1 is LGHDT and CDR2 YNNKEL (reference sequence). The V gene lost 5 bases and the J gene lost 9 bases, with 16 bases spanning the gap. The CDR3 covers 13 residues. In DNA form, the CDR3 reads TGTGCCAGCAGCGGAGACGGACAGCCCCAAGCTTTCTTT. Its protein product is CASSGDGQPQAFF.

CDR3 sequence (DNA): TGCGCCAGCAGCTTGGGGGGGACAGAGGGCCACGAGCAGTACGTC. Its protein product is CASSLGGTEGHEQYV. The V gene is TRBV5-1, the J gene TRBJ2-7, with TRBD1 matching 7 bases. V lost 0 bases and J lost 5; bases outside the gene matches: 8. Germline V gene data show CDR1 as SGHRS and CDR2 as YFSETQ. The CDR3 spans 15 residues.

The rearrangement uses TRBV28 and TRBJ2-5; 8 bases align to TRBD2. Losses at the gene ends were 5 bases for V and 9 bases for J; bases not matched to a gene: 8. This CDR3 contains 13 residues. CDR1 and CDR2 (germline): MDHEN, SYDVKM. The CDR3 reads CASSGLAGLAQYF. CDR3 sequence (DNA): TGTGCCAGCAGTGGACTAGCCGGGTTGGCCCAGTACTTC.

This clone came up a few times. The chain carries TRBV12-3 or TRBV12-4 and TRBJ1-3; perhaps TRBD1 as D (5 bases). Trimming pared 3 bases from V and 5 bases from J, leaving 5 bases between. The CDR3 contains 12 residues. The CDR3 region is CASSLDRNTIYF. CDR3 nucleotides: TGTGCCAGCAGTTTGGACAGAAACACCATATATTTT.

The V and J genes are TRBV24-1 and TRBJ2-2, with D maybe TRBD1 (5 bases). V lost 0 bases, J lost 1 base, and 8 bases lay in between. CDR3 length: 16 residues. Germline V gene data show CDR1 as KGHDR and CDR2 as SFDVKD. DNA for the CDR3: TGTGCCACCAGTGATTTGGGCAGGGAGAACACCGGGGAGCTGTTTTTT. Protein: CATSDLGRENTGELFF.

The V gene is TRBV30, the J gene TRBJ1-3; the D gene is possibly TRBD1 (5 bases). Looked up from germline, CDR1 is GTSNPN and CDR2 is SVGIG (reference sequence). This CDR3 is 15 amino acids long. V lost 4 bases and J lost 2, with 15 bases in between. CDR3 DNA: TGTGCCTGGATGGGGGGAAAGGGGACTGGAAACACCATATATTTT. Translated, it gives CAWMGGKGTGNTIYF.

This chain joins TRBV11-2 and TRBJ2-1, with D tentatively TRBD1 (5 bases). V was shortened by 0 bases and J by 5 bases, with 11 bases between the two germline ends. Germline CDR1 SGHAT, CDR2 FQNNGV. The CDR3 length is 15 residues. The DNA for the CDR3 is TGTGCCAGCAGCTTAGACCCCGGACAAAACAATGAGCAGTTCTTC. Translated, it gives CASSLDPGQNNEQFF.

In this sample, this clone turned up once. V and J are TRBV30 and TRBJ1-4; D unresolved. The CDR3 extends over 14 amino acids. The germline gives CDR1 GTSNPN, CDR2 SVGIG (reference sequence). Trimming took off 4 bases at V and 8 bases at J, with 17 bases between the two ends. The CDR3 bases are TGTGCCTGGACACCTGGGCGGGTCCGGGAAAAACTGTTTTTT. This translates into CAWTPGRVREKLFF.

This rearrangement joins TRBV3-1 (or the pseudogene TRBV3-2) to TRBJ2-2; D gene uncertain. CDR1 LGHDT and CDR2 YNNKEL come from the germline V gene (reference sequence). Trimming pared 3 bases from V and 4 bases from J, leaving 6 bases between. The CDR3 sequence is 13 residues long. CDR3: CASSQVSTGELFF. DNA of the CDR3: TGTGCCAGCAGCCAGGTTAGCACCGGGGAGCTGTTTTTT.